This passage covers 23 T cell receptor beta chains from one sample sequenced in a study of tumor and adjacent non-tumor tissue in lung cancer. A modified ARM-PCR protocol with three rounds of nested PCR amplified TCRbeta. TCRdb re-analysed the multiplex PCR reads in MiXCR, keeping a single row per CDR3 protein. The sample consists of 120,000 or so distinct CDR3 sequences, about 66% of them appearing once. This sample's RNA came from whole unsorted tissue. The sequenced material came from lung tumor tissue. The receptors derive from a young man with non-small cell lung cancer.

As regards this clonotype: At one end the junction does not follow the germline gene, possibly because of a read error. The V gene is TRBV20-1, the J gene TRBJ2-7; D remains unclear. This CDR3 is 11 amino acids long. Looked up from germline, CDR1 is DFQATT and CDR2 is SNEGSKA (reference sequence). The CDR3: CNARNGYEQYF. The CDR3 nucleotides are TGCAATGCTAGAAACGGGTACGAGCAGTACTTT.

This clonotype turned up a few times. An end of the junction differs from the germline gene, which may be a read error. The chain uses TRBV6-5 and TRBJ1-4, with 7 bases lining up with TRBD1. The CDR3 sequence is 14 residues long. Per germline, CDR1 MNHEY and CDR2 SVGAGI. CDR3 sequence (DNA): TGTGCCGGCAGTTACTCGAAAGGGACAGCGAAACTGTTTTTT. Translation gives CAGSYSKGTAKLFF.

Notes on this clonotype: This may be a read error, as it is one base from a much larger clone. This rearrangement joins TRBV20-1 to TRBJ2-3; 10 bases map to TRBD2. This CDR3 has 14 residues. The V segment lost 5 bases and the J segment 2 bases; nucleotides outside the gene matches: 4. Per the germline V gene, CDR1 is DFQATT and CDR2 is SNEGSKA (reference sequence). This CDR3 reads CSALLAGNTDTQYF. The CDR3 nucleotides are TGCAGTGCTTTACTAGCGGGGAACACAGATACGCAGTATTTT.

This clonotype was detected only once. The rearrangement joins TRBV4-1 to TRBJ1-1; D is possibly TRBD1 (6 bases). Deletions cut 0 bases from V and 7 bases from J, with 15 bases between. This CDR3 has 15 residues. Germline lookup yields CDR1 MGHRA and CDR2 YSYEKL. Here the CDR3 DNA reads TGCGCCAGCAGCCAAGATGAGGGGGTAGACAGTGAAGCTTTCTTT. This translates into CASSQDEGVDSEAFF.

Comments on this clonotype: An end of the junction differs from the germline gene, which may be a read error. The gene calls are TRBV6-5 and TRBJ1-1, with a weak D call TRBD1 (5 bases). CDR3 size: 14 residues. Germline V gene data show CDR1 as MNHEY and CDR2 as SVGAGI. CDR3 sequence reads: CASMSLREDTEAYF. The CDR3 DNA is TGTGCCAGCATGTCCCTAAGGGAGGACACTGAAGCTTACTTT.

As for this clonotype: It is likely a read error, because the conserved phenylalanine at the end of the CDR3 is missing. The chain carries TRBV11-2 and TRBJ2-1; 8 bases fit TRBD1. Germline V gene lookup returns CDR1 SGHAT and CDR2 FQNNGV. The CDR3 loop spans 16 amino acids. The V and J ends lost 7 bases and 0 bases, in that order; junction bases with no gene match: 8. CDR3 bases: TGTGCCAGCAACTCCCGGGACAGGAGCTCCTACAATGAGCAGTTCATC. As protein: CASNSRDRSSYNEQFI.

A note on this clonotype: With a much larger clone just one base away, this may be a read error. This chain joins TRBV28 and TRBJ2-7; D not certain. The CDR3 consists of 13 residues. Germline CDR1 reads MDHEN; CDR2 reads SYDVKM. In DNA form, the CDR3 reads TGTGCCAGCAGGAGACGGAGCTCCTACGCGCAGTACTTC. Residues: CASRRRSSYAQYF.

On this clonotype: It may be a read error: a sequence one base away is much more abundant. This chain links TRBV6-5 with TRBJ2-2; D not certain. In germline, CDR1 is MNHEY, CDR2 SVGAGI. This CDR3 is built from 15 residues. Here the CDR3 reads CVSSPAFWGNGELFF. In nucleotides, the CDR3 is TGTGTCAGCAGTCCCGCGTTTTGGGGTAACGGGGAGCTGTTTTTT.

This clonotype was found once. Sequence at one end of the junction differs from germline and may be a read error. The rearrangement uses TRBV28 and TRBJ2-1; D perhaps matches TRBD2 (6 bases). The germline V gene encodes CDR1 MDHEN and CDR2 SYDVKM. The CDR3 extends over 18 amino acids. The CDR3 is CASSSLIAEKSSCNEQFF. In DNA, the CDR3 is TGTGCCAGCAGCTCCCTCATAGCGGAGAAGAGCTCCTGCAATGAGCAGTTCTTC.

In regard to this clonotype: A much larger clonotype is one base distant, so this may be a read error. The chain recombines TRBV20-1 with TRBJ2-1; 10 nucleotides line up with TRBD1. In germline, CDR1 is DFQATT, CDR2 SNEGSKA (reference sequence). The length of the CDR3 is 16 residues. The DNA of the CDR3 is TGCAGTGCTAGGGACTGGGGACAGGGGACCTACACTGAGCAGTTCTTC. Translation gives CSARDWGQGTYTEQFF.

As for this clonotype: Mismatch with germline at one junction end may stem from a read error. The J gene is TRBJ2-6, the V gene TRBV11-3, with D unresolved. Germline V lookup: CDR1 SGHNT, CDR2 YENEEA. The CDR3 has 15 amino acids. DNA for the CDR3: TGTGCCAGCAGCCATAGCCGCTCTAGGGCCAACGTCCTGACTTTC. This encodes CASSHSRSRANVLTF. Looking up the rest from reference TRBV11-3 and TRBJ2-6 gives the full variable domain: EAGVVQSPRYKIIEKKQPVAFWCNPISGHNTLYWYLQNLGQGPELLIRYENEEAVDDSQLPKDRFSAERLKGVDSTLKIQPAELGDSAVYLCASSHSRSRANVLTFGAGSRLTVL.

As concerns this clonotype: This could be a read error, since a much larger clone is one nucleotide away. The genes are TRBV20-1 and TRBJ2-2, with D perhaps matching TRBD2 (6 bases). Trimming shortened V by 0 bases and J by 4 bases, and 18 bases separated the two germline ends. The CDR3 runs to 17 residues. Germline lookup yields CDR1 DFQATT and CDR2 SNEGSKA (reference sequence). This CDR3 reads CSARDSLVGGSTGELFF. DNA of the CDR3: TGCAGTGCTAGAGATTCCCTTGTGGGAGGAAGCACCGGGGAGCTGTTTTTT.

Concerning this clonotype itself: The junction shows a germline mismatch at one end, possibly a read error. The chain is built from TRBV11-2 and TRBJ2-1, with D possibly TRBD2 on 6 matching bases. This CDR3 region has 15 residues. Germline V gene lookup returns CDR1 SGHAT and CDR2 FQNNGV. CDR3 in DNA: TGTACCAGCAGCTTAATCCTAGCGAGGATTGATGAGCACTTCTTC. It codes for CTSSLILARIDEHFF.

Of note for this clonotype: A read error may be the cause here, since a much bigger clone is one base away. V is TRBV6-6 and J is TRBJ2-7, with TRBD2 as a possible D gene (6 bases). The ends were cut back, 0 bases at V and 8 bases at J, with 17 bases in the middle. Germline CDR1 MNHNY, CDR2 SVGAGI (reference sequence). This CDR3 has 15 amino acids. CDR3 sequence (DNA): TGTGCCAGCAGTTACTCGGCAGGTGGTCGGGGGAAGCAGTACTTC. Protein sequence: CASSYSAGGRGKQYF.

The V and J genes are TRBV12-5 and TRBJ2-7, with TRBD2 identical over 8 bases. The CDR3 runs 17 residues. In germline, CDR1 is LGHNT, CDR2 FRNRAP. V dropped 6 bases and J dropped 4; count of bases not matched to a gene: 17. CDR3 sequence: CASGRTGASGSMYEQYF. CDR3 DNA sequence: TGTGCTAGTGGACGCACCGGGGCCAGCGGGAGTATGTACGAGCAGTACTTC.

As for this clonotype: One junction end does not reproduce the germline sequence, and a read error may be involved. V usage is TRBV11-2 and J usage is TRBJ2-7; D might be TRBD1 or TRBD2, each matching 5 bases. This CDR3 has 12 amino acids. Germline V gene lookup returns CDR1 SGHAT and CDR2 FQNNGV. CDR3 loop: CTSRLEGSEQYF. CDR3 sequence (DNA): TGTACCAGCAGATTAGAGGGGAGCGAGCAGTACTTC.

The CDR3 sequence: CNADGDSNQPQHF. The DNA for the CDR3 is TGCAATGCCGACGGGGATAGCAATCAGCCCCAGCATTTT. This chain uses TRBV20-1 with TRBJ1-5; D not resolved. The CDR3 extends over 13 amino acids. The V gene's germline CDR1 is DFQATT and CDR2 SNEGSKA (reference sequence).

This clonotype has a single count. A read error may be the cause here, since a much bigger clone is one base away. The chain is built from TRBV20-1 and TRBJ2-5; the match to TRBD2 covers 9 bases. Germline V gene sequence: CDR1 DFQATT, CDR2 SNEGSKA (reference sequence). The CDR3 runs to 13 residues. CDR3 bases: TGCGGTGCTAGAGATCCTAGCGGGATGACCCAGTACTTC. It yields the protein CGARDPSGMTQYF.

With respect to this clonotype: A much larger clone lies a single base off, so this may be a read error. The final CDR3 position lacks the conserved phenylalanine or tryptophan, pointing to a likely read error. V gene TRBV20-1 combines with J gene TRBJ2-5; D remains ambiguous. Germline-derived CDR1 and CDR2 are DFQATT and SNEGSKA (reference sequence). This CDR3 is 12 amino acids long. Between the trimmed V and J ends, which lost 5 bases and 5 bases, there was a span of 12 bases. The CDR3 bases are TGCAGTGCTCCCCGGGCGACGGAGACCCAGTACTAC. It specifies CSAPRATETQYY.

Of note for this clonotype: Lacking the conserved final phenylalanine or tryptophan, this CDR3 likely reflects a read error. The DNA is omitted, as the CDR3 cannot be located on it reliably, and the CDR3 follows TCRdb's listing. The chain links TRBV6-2 or TRBV6-3 to TRBJ1-5; the table names TRBD1, a call not compared with the DNA. Germline values: CDR1 MNHEY, CDR2 SVGEGT. The CDR3 spans 14 amino acids, including both terminal residues. CDR3 loop: CASSSGQGVQPQHI.

V gene TRBV10-3 combines with J gene TRBJ1-1; D gene uncertain. The CDR3 is 13 residues long. In germline, CDR1 is ENHRY, CDR2 SYGVKD. V dropped 9 bases and J dropped 1 base, with 12 bases sitting between them. This CDR3 reads CAITLRQNTEAFF. CDR3 sequence (DNA): TGTGCCATTACCCTAAGGCAGAACACTGAAGCTTTCTTT.

In its sample, this clonotype was seen once. At one end the junction does not follow the germline gene, possibly because of a read error. The chain uses TRBV6-2 or TRBV6-3 and TRBJ2-1, with D unresolved. Germline-derived CDR1 and CDR2 are MNHEY and SVGEGT. The CDR3 runs 13 residues. CDR3 DNA sequence: TGTGCCAGCAGTCTAGTTGGCCCCAATAAGCAGTTCTTC. It yields the protein CASSLVGPNKQFF.

Only a few counts were recorded for this clonotype. The genes are TRBV20-1 and TRBJ2-1, with D perhaps TRBD1 (5 bases). From germline, CDR1 is DFQATT and CDR2 SNEGSKA (reference sequence). CDR3 size: 13 residues. V shed 1 base and J shed 6 bases, with 10 bases lying between them. CDR3 coding DNA: TGCAGTGCTAGAGTCCTGGACACCAATGAGCAGTTCTTC. Protein sequence: CSARVLDTNEQFF.